In its sample, the clone carrying this T cell receptor (beta chain) was seen a few times. The antigen remains unidentified. The data were taken from a study of T-cell memory formation after mild COVID-19. Study-wide results and caveats: Some SARS-CoV-2-responding clones were already detected in memory before infection.

TCRdb re-analysed the 5' RACE reads in MiXCR, keeping a single row per CDR3 protein. This sample yields about 560,000 distinct CDR3 sequences, of which about 20% are seen a single time; 7% to 9% belongs to the top ten. Germline V CDR1 and CDR2: LNHNV, YYDKDF (reference sequence). The V gene lost 1 base and the J gene lost 6 bases, with 8 bases spanning the gap. The CDR3 has 13 residues. V usage is TRBV15 and J usage is TRBJ2-3, with D possibly being TRBD2 (5 bases). This TCR was recovered from an adult woman who had mild COVID-19 (a few samples of this study predate the infection). Cell type and time point are not known. The specimen sequenced was PBMCs or a T cell subset sorted from them (not recorded which). The CDR3 protein is CATSRGRGDTQYF. The CDR3, as DNA: TGTGCCACCAGCAGAGGGAGAGGGGATACGCAGTATTTT.